A single sample is the source of the 12 T cell receptor beta chains below, sequenced in a study of T cell changes during pregnancy in multiple sclerosis. Clones were sequenced by immunoSEQ multiplex PCR, and TCRdb holds only the in-frame ones, with some missing. The table includes about 77,000 clones, approximately 94% detected once. The source material was peripheral blood, sampled after pregnancy. The receptors come from a female donor in good health, enrolled as a control in a pregnancy study.

The chain carries TRBV7-9 and TRBJ2-1, with 8 bases that match TRBD2. Trimming removed 5 bases from V and 0 bases from J; junction bases left unmatched: 6. Germline CDR1 SEHNR, CDR2 FQNEAQ (reference sequence). This CDR3 has 16 residues. The CDR3 reads CASSQTSVSSYNEQFF. CDR3 coding DNA: TGTGCCAGCAGCCAGACTAGCGTTAGCTCCTACAATGAGCAGTTCTTC.

The chain is built from TRBV6-1 and TRBJ2-7; 12 bases map to TRBD2. This CDR3 contains 16 residues. Germline CDR1 is MNHNS and CDR2 is SASEGT. V shed 3 bases, J shed 5 bases, and the junction held 8 bases outside the gene matches. The CDR3 loop reads CASSEELAGGLDEQYF. CDR3 DNA: TGTGCCAGCAGTGAGGAGCTAGCGGGGGGGCTCGACGAGCAGTACTTC.

The rearrangement uses TRBV19 and TRBJ1-5; D remains ambiguous. Trimming shortened V by 10 bases and J by 0 bases, and 13 bases separated the two germline ends. Germline CDR1 is LNHDA and CDR2 is SQIVND (reference sequence). The CDR3 sequence is 14 residues long. CDR3 sequence: CATEKMNSNQPQHF. CDR3 nucleotide sequence: TGTGCCACCGAGAAGATGAATAGCAATCAGCCCCAGCATTTT.

This sequence joins TRBV6-5 and TRBJ2-7; D might be TRBD1 (6 bases). This CDR3 contains 15 residues. With 0 bases removed from V and 5 bases from J, the gap between germline ends came to 14 bases. Germline CDR1 is MNHEY and CDR2 is SVGAGI. The DNA for the CDR3 is TGTGCCAGCAGTTACTCACAGGGAAGGAGGAACGAGCAGTACTTC. It encodes CASSYSQGRRNEQYF.

The CDR3 nucleotides read TGTGCCAGCAGCTTAGTGGTGACCAGGGGAGATACGCAGTATTTT. Amino acid sequence: CASSLVVTRGDTQYF. The chain recombines TRBV5-5 with TRBJ2-3, with D maybe TRBD1 (6 bases). The germline CDR1 and CDR2 sequences are SGHKS and YYEKEE (reference sequence). This CDR3 spans 15 amino acids. V lost 2 bases and J 5 bases, leaving 15 bases between the germline ends.

The chain couples TRBV2 to TRBJ1-5; 10 positions agree with TRBD1. V dropped 4 bases and J dropped 2; count of bases not matched to a gene: 5. Germline V gives CDR1 SNHLY, CDR2 FYNNEI. CDR3 size: 16 residues. The CDR3 protein is CASSGPGTGGNQPQHF. Here the CDR3 DNA reads TGTGCCAGCAGTGGTCCCGGGACAGGGGGCAATCAGCCCCAGCATTTT.

The J gene is TRBJ2-3, the V gene TRBV27; 8 bases map to TRBD2. Germline V gives CDR1 MNHEY, CDR2 SMNVEV (reference sequence). This CDR3 spans 15 amino acids. Trimming took 10 bases from V and 3 from J; bases not matched to a gene: 12. The chain's CDR3 is CAISSGPHRTDTQYF. The CDR3 nucleotides read TGTGCCATTTCTAGCGGGCCCCACCGTACAGATACGCAGTATTTT.

The J gene is TRBJ2-3, the V gene TRBV15, with 7 bases identical to TRBD2. In germline, CDR1 is LNHNV, CDR2 YYDKDF (reference sequence). Germline trimming cut 5 bases from V and 2 bases from J; bases unmatched to any gene: 7. The CDR3 length is 15 residues. CDR3 bases: TGTGCCACCAGCGCCCCTAGCGGTGACACAGATACGCAGTATTTT. Its translation: CATSAPSGDTDTQYF.

The J gene is TRBJ1-1, the V gene TRBV5-1; 10 nucleotides agree with TRBD1. This CDR3 has 15 amino acids. J was trimmed by 0 bases and V by 3 bases; bases with no gene match: 2. Germline V gene data show CDR1 as SGHRS and CDR2 as YFSETQ. The CDR3 DNA follows: TGCGCCAGCAGCTCGGGGACAGGGGTGAACACTGAAGCTTTCTTT. Amino acid sequence: CASSSGTGVNTEAFF.

J is TRBJ2-5 and V is TRBV9, with 8 bases identical to TRBD2. The CDR3 is 14 amino acids. J lost 5 bases, V lost 0 bases, and 3 bases had no gene match. Germline V CDR1 and CDR2: SGDLS, YYNGEE. Here the CDR3 DNA reads TGTGCCAGCAGCGTAGTCGGGGGGGCCGAGACCCAGTACTTC. Its protein product is CASSVVGGAETQYF.

The chain joins TRBV30 to TRBJ1-5; 7 bases align to TRBD1. V shed 2 bases and J 9 bases; nucleotides not matched to a gene: 7. The CDR3 extends over 13 amino acids. Germline V CDR1 and CDR2: GTSNPN, SVGIG (reference sequence). In DNA, the CDR3 is TGTGCCTGGAGTAAAAAACAGGGGACGCCCCAGCATTTT. It yields the protein CAWSKKQGTPQHF.

This rearrangement joins TRBV5-1 to TRBJ2-3; 8 positions agree with TRBD2. This CDR3 region has 17 residues. The germline CDR1 and CDR2 sequences are SGHRS and YFSETQ. Germline trimming cut 0 bases from V and 1 base from J; bases unmatched to any gene: 7. The CDR3 region is CASSLAPSGYRTDTQYF. CDR3 DNA sequence: TGCGCCAGCAGCTTGGCCCCTAGCGGGTACCGCACAGATACGCAGTATTTT.